This TCR beta chain appears in the sequencing data of a study of regulatory T cells in long-lasting Graves disease. Across the study: For a period under 3 months, newly diagnosed Graves' patients had taken antithyroid drugs.

This clonotype was counted a few times. V was clipped by 2 bases and J by 1 base, with 11 bases between them. The CDR3 is 16 amino acids. CDR1 and CDR2 (germline): LNHDA, SQIVND (reference sequence). Construction of TCR beta libraries relied on iRepertoire HTBI primers and on Arm-PCR targeting CDR3 regions. TCRdb redid the calling of the multiplex PCR reads with MiXCR, one entry per CDR3 protein. The table records 400,000 to 500,000 distinct CDR3 sequences, around 15% of them present only once. This sample's time point: newly diagnosed GD, antithyroid drugs for less than 3 months. The TCR library was made from RNA extracted from PBMCs. These data were also reused for a study on T cells in Graves' hyperthyroidism and ophthalmopathy. That source reports: The study enrolled patients aged 18 to 65 with newly diagnosed hyperthyroidism of under 2 months' duration.

Source: peripheral blood mononuclear cells (PBMCs), taken at new diagnosis, from a patient treated with antithyroid drugs. The chain recombines TRBV19 with TRBJ1-4; maybe TRBD1 (5 bases). This sequence originates from a woman aged 18-29 years with Graves disease. The CDR3 nucleotides read TGTGCCAGTAGTATAAGAGGGGCCCGAACTAATGAAAAACTGTTTTTT. Its protein product is CASSIRGARTNEKLFF. Looking up the rest from reference TRBV19 and TRBJ1-4 gives the full variable domain: DGGITQSPKYLFRKEGQNVTLSCEQNLNHDAMYWYRQDPGQGLRLIYYSQIVNDFQKGDIAEGYSVSREKKESFPLTVTSAQKNPTAFYLCASSIRGARTNEKLFFGSGTQLSVL.